The present entry profiles one T cell receptor beta chain with its context. The table lists this clone with a count of one. Its antigen remains undetermined. No per-base quality is available; no much larger clone lies one base away. The data were taken from a study of blood T cell repertoires in COVID-19 (dated by TCRdb to 2019 to 2021). For the study in its entirety: Collaborator samples came from the United States, Italy and Spain and covered acute and convalescent phases of COVID-19. The prospective study material was composed of cDNA or gDNA derived from T cells, B-cell-depleted T cells, or PBMCs. Subjects who had been exposed to COVID-19, were actively infected with it, or had recovered from it provided the deeply sampled blood TCRbeta repertoires that made up the dataset. The repertoires were released in a freely available public database intended as a resource for research on the immune response to SARS-CoV-2. Samples came from the ongoing ImmuneRACE study (first 160 participants) plus 1,254 subjects from 6 global collaborators. Nearly every sample came with metadata listing a de-identified subject ID, COVID-19 status, age in years and sex. HLA class I and class II types, where available, came from metadata supplied by the sample provider rather than from assay-based typing.

TCRbeta CDR3 regions were amplified from genomic DNA by means of the immunoSEQ Assay, a bias-controlled multiplex PCR. In the authors' own workflow: The number of nucleated cells in each sample was estimated by amplification of reference gene primers within the assay. To quantify the absolute abundance of each unique TCRbeta CDR3 rearrangement, sequence reads were collapsed and filtered. For each sample, productive Simpson clonality was calculated as the square root of Simpson's diversity index across productive rearrangements. TCRdb mirrors the immuneACCESS table, restricted to in-frame sequences. Some clones are absent from its copies; in checked studies, under half trace to an unresolved V gene, and the reason for the others is unknown. Clone size and the V and J calls come from that table; the DNA yielded D and trimming. For this sample the table gives over 350,000 clones, of which roughly 90% were detected only once. Roughly 0.97% of the sample is in the top ten clones.

From the cysteine through the phenylalanine, the CDR3 covers 17 amino acids. Only the CDR3 portion is preserved as DNA: 51 bases, with reading frame beginning at the first base. V loses 3 bases, J loses 4 bases, and the germline ends lie 25 bases apart. CDR1 is given as DFQATT and CDR2 as SNEGSKA, both from the germline V gene (reference sequence). Broader findings and caveats from the paper: Clinical and demographic metadata were provided uncurated, with the amount varying by source and participant.

Participants in the prospective study were aged roughly 18 to 100 years, lived in 20 to 30 United States geographic areas, and enrolled through a virtual design. To assign participants to cohorts, the prospective study relied on clinical history that participants themselves reported in a screening survey and a study questionnaire. Each participant in the prospective study had whole blood, serum and a nasopharyngeal or oropharyngeal swab collected by mobile phlebotomists. Prospective study participants could optionally give additional blood draws and questionnaires over a roughly two-month period. Prospective study blood samples were shipped either frozen or at room temperature before DNA extraction.

The source material was PBMCs or T cells enriched from blood (not recorded which). This sequence uses TRBV20-1 and TRBJ2-7, with a weak D call of TRBD2 (5 bases match). This TCR derives from a woman in her thirties with acute COVID-19. The DNA sequence follows: TGCAGTGCTAGTGGAGGACTCCCGACGATCCAAGAATACGAGCAGTACTTC. Protein translation: CSASGGLPTIQEYEQYF.